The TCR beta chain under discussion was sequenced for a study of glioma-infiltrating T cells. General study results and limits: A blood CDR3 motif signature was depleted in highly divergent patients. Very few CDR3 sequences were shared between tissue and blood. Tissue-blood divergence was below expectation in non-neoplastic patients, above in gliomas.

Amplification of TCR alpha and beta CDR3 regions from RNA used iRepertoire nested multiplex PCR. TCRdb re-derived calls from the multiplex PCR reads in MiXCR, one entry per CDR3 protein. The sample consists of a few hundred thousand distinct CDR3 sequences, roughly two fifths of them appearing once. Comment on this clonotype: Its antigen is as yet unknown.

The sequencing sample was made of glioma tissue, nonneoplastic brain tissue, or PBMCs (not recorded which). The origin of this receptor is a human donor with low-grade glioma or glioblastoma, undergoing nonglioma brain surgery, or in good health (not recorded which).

Here the CDR3 DNA reads TGTGCCAGCTCACCACCCACTAGCAGCACCTACGAGCAGTACTTC. Its protein is CASSPPTSSTYEQYF. This chain joins TRBV18 and TRBJ2-7; weak D call: TRBD2 (6 bases). Germline assignment: CDR1 KGHSH and CDR2 LQKENI. The CDR3 is 15 amino acids. V was shortened by 0 bases and J by 2 bases, with 11 bases between the two germline ends.